Presented here are 8 T cell receptor beta chains from one specimen sequenced in a study of cytomegalovirus exposure and HLA in healthy donors. Measured with immunoSEQ multiplex PCR; TCRdb has only the in-frame clones, and not every one. The sample contains fewer than 90,000 clones, roughly 80% of which appear only once. The specimen sequenced was PBMCs. The source is a woman aged 18 to 35 in good health and CMV-seropositive.

This clone has more than one count but fewer than ten. The chain links TRBV9 to TRBJ2-3, with a possible D match to TRBD2 (7 bases). Trimming stripped 0 bases from V and 4 bases from J, with 12 bases between. The CDR3 is 15 amino acids. From germline, CDR1 is SGDLS and CDR2 YYNGEE. The CDR3 protein is CASSVGGGGSDTQYF. For the CDR3, the DNA is TGTGCCAGCAGCGTAGGTGGCGGGGGCTCAGATACGCAGTATTTT.

The CDR3 loop reads CANSGGARETQYF. CDR3 sequence (DNA): TGTGCCAATAGCGGGGGGGCCAGAGAGACCCAGTACTTC. The chain couples TRBV2 to TRBJ2-5; 11 nucleotides line up with TRBD2. V lost 10 bases to trimming and J lost 4 bases; unmatched junction nucleotides: 5. This CDR3 region has 13 residues. Germline V gene data show CDR1 as SNHLY and CDR2 as FYNNEI. The whole variable domain, remainder taken from reference TRBV2 and TRBJ2-5, is EPEVTQTPSHQVTQMGQEVILRCVPISNHLYFYWYRQILGQKVEFLVSFYNNEISEKSEIFDDQFSVERPDGSNFTLKIRSTKLEDSAMYFCANSGGARETQYFGPGTRLLVL.

The chain recombines TRBV28 with TRBJ1-6, with no clear D. This CDR3 spans 12 amino acids. Germline V gene lookup returns CDR1 MDHEN and CDR2 SYDVKM. The ends were cut back, 5 bases at V and 9 bases at J, with 8 bases in the middle. The CDR3 bases are TGTGCCAGCAGTCTCGGGGTTTCACCCCTCCACTTT. Translating gives CASSLGVSPLHF. Supplemented by reference TRBV28 and TRBJ1-6, the full variable domain reads DVKVTQSSRYLVKRTGEKVFLECVQDMDHENMFWYRQDPGLGLRLIYFSYDVKMKEKGDIPEGYSVSREKKERFSLILESASTNQTSMYLCASSLGVSPLHFGNGTRLTVT.

The chain carries TRBV7-9 and TRBJ2-7; no clear D. From germline, CDR1 is SEHNR and CDR2 FQNEAQ (reference sequence). The length of the CDR3 is 11 residues. The ends were cut back, 5 bases at V and 3 bases at J, with 5 bases in the middle. CDR3 DNA: TGTGCCAGCAGCCTTTTCTACGAGCAGTACTTC. Protein sequence: CASSLFYEQYF.

The chain uses TRBV2 and TRBJ2-2; the match to TRBD2 covers 10 bases. With 3 bases clipped from V and 5 bases from J, the junction kept 6 bases outside the gene matches. The CDR3 is 16 amino acids. Germline loops: CDR1 SNHLY, CDR2 FYNNEI. The CDR3 DNA is TGTGCCAGCAGTGACCCTAGCGGGGGAGGTACCGGGGAGCTGTTTTTT. This encodes CASSDPSGGGTGELFF.

V and J are TRBV23-1 and TRBJ1-1; D is unclear. TRBV23-1 is labeled an ORF, and its function is uncertain. Trimming took 5 bases from V and 1 from J, leaving 5 bases between them. The CDR3 runs to 12 residues. CDR3 sequence (DNA): TGCGCCAGCAGTGACACGAACACTGAAGCTTTCTTT. Protein product: CASSDTNTEAFF.

The genes are TRBV5-8 and TRBJ1-5, with a possible D match to TRBD1 (5 bases). The CDR3 spans 14 residues. CDR1 and CDR2 from the germline V gene are SGHTS and YDEGEE. Trimming left V 4 bases short and J 5 bases short, with 13 bases between. Here the CDR3 reads CASSRPGVDQPQHF. CDR3 coding DNA: TGTGCCAGCAGCCGACCGGGGGTCGATCAGCCCCAGCATTTT.

The J gene is TRBJ2-5, the V gene TRBV18; TRBD1 is a possible D gene (6 bases). Germline lookup yields CDR1 KGHSH and CDR2 LQKENI. V lost 6 bases and J 5 bases, leaving 13 bases between the germline ends. The CDR3 has 13 amino acids. CDR3 in amino acids: CASSAGERETQYF. DNA of the CDR3: TGTGCCAGCTCGGCAGGGGAGAGGGAGACCCAGTACTTC.